This T cell receptor (beta chain) appears in the sequencing data of a study of Ad26.COV2.S vaccination and SARS-CoV-2 variants. CDR3 length: 17 amino acids. Germline-derived CDR1 and CDR2 are SGHNT and YENEEA. V lost 5 bases, J lost 1 base, and 4 bases stayed unmatched. Specified treatment: 19 received Ad26.COV2.S at low or high dose, single or two shots; 5 received placebo; per-sample allocation not given. Sampling was performed 63 days after the first vaccine or placebo injection. Clones were read by immunoSEQ multiplex PCR, and TCRdb kept only the in-frame ones, dropping some. The repertoire consists of roughly 400,000 clones, with around 90% occurring once and the leading ten covering about 4.1%. Concerning this clone itself: Antigen: not known.

General study results and limits: Participants given vaccine showed non-spike TCR breadth similar to that of placebo recipients.

The clonotype was recovered from a person between 18 and 65 years old who received the Ad26.COV2.S COVID-19 vaccine or a placebo. Specimen: peripheral blood, collected in a trial of Ad26.COV2.S vaccine versus placebo. The rearrangement joins TRBV11-3 to TRBJ2-2; 13 bases map to TRBD2. CDR3 amino acids: CASSPWTSGGNTGELFF. The CDR3, as DNA: TGTGCCAGCAGCCCCTGGACTAGCGGGGGGAACACCGGGGAGCTGTTTTTT.